The rows below give T cell receptor beta chains drawn from one sample of a study of blood T cell repertoires in COVID-19. Clones were sequenced by immunoSEQ multiplex PCR, and TCRdb holds only the in-frame ones, with some missing. The sample yields 200,000 to 300,000 clones, 70% to 80% seen once. Sequenced material: peripheral blood. Receptors originate from a woman of 80 years or more with acute or convalescent COVID-19. Each CDR3 is given with its conserved first and last residue. Fields, in order: clone size, V gene, D gene, J gene, CDR3 DNA, CDR3 protein. A D gene is named only where the DNA matches it firmly. For some rows the clone size is stated as once, few or many, or as a class when expanded; others skip it.

.	TRBV24-1	.	TRBJ2-2	TGTGCCACCAGTGACCGTACAGGGAATTACGACGGGGAGCTGTTTTTT	CATSDRTGNYDGELFF
.	TRBV7-2	TRBD1	TRBJ1-5	TGTGCCAGCACCACGACAGGGTTTAATCAGCCCCAGCATTTT	CASTTTGFNQPQHF
.	TRBV5-1	.	TRBJ1-1	TGCGCCAGCAGCTCCGGCGGGGACGGTGGAGCTTTCTTT	CASSSGGDGGAFF
.	TRBV6-6	TRBD2	TRBJ2-1	TGTGCCAGCAGTTACGGCGGGGGAATCAATGAGCAGTTCTTC	CASSYGGGINEQFF
.	TRBV18	.	TRBJ2-3	TGTGCCAGCTCACCGACTGGGAGCACAGATACGCAGTATTTT	CASSPTGSTDTQYF
.	TRBV6-5	TRBD1	TRBJ2-7	TGTGCCAGCAGTTATTCCGGGACAGGTTACTCCTACGAGCAGTACTTC	CASSYSGTGYSYEQYF
once	TRBV19	.	TRBJ1-5	TGTGCCAGTAGTATACAGGGCCTCGCTCAGCCCCAGCATTTT	CASSIQGLAQPQHF
.	TRBV19	.	TRBJ1-1	TGTGCCAGTAGTATAGCCCCAGGGTCGAGCACTGAAGCTTTCTTT	CASSIAPGSSTEAFF
once	TRBV7-9	TRBD2	TRBJ2-3	TGTGCCAGCGGGCTAGCGGGAGCGGGCGATACGCAGTATTTT	CASGLAGAGDTQYF
few	TRBV5-1	TRBD1	TRBJ2-2	TGCGCCAGCAGCCGAGGACAGGGAGATAGTGACGGGGAGCTGTTTTTT	CASSRGQGDSDGELFF
.	TRBV4-1	.	TRBJ1-6	TGCGCCAGCAGCCAAGTTGGCGGGATCAGCTCCTATAATTCACCCCTCCACTTT	CASSQVGGISSYNSPLHF
.	TRBV6-5	.	TRBJ1-3	TGTGCCAGCAGTTACTCGGGGAGGGGAAACACCATATATTTT	CASSYSGRGNTIYF
once	TRBV5-1	TRBD1	TRBJ1-1	TGCGCCAGCAGCTCTAGGGGTAGGACAGGGGGCACTGAAGCTTTCTTT	CASSSRGRTGGTEAFF
.	TRBV3-1/TRBV3-2	TRBD1	TRBJ2-7	TGTGCCAGCAATAACAGGGGTCACGAGCAGTACTTC	CASNNRGHEQYF
.	TRBV30	.	TRBJ1-6	TGTGCCTGGAGCCTTAATTCACCCCTCCACTTT	CAWSLNSPLHF
.	TRBV13	.	TRBJ2-5	TGTGCCAGCAGCTTGACCGCGGGAAGGCGAGAGACCCAGTACTTC	CASSLTAGRRETQYF
.	TRBV5-4	TRBD2	TRBJ2-3	TGTGCCAGCAGCTTGGCCTTTGCGGGGGGCACAGATACGCAGTATTTT	CASSLAFAGGTDTQYF
.	TRBV11-3	.	TRBJ1-1	TGTGCCAGCTCGAGCTCACAGGGCGGAGGAGCTTTCTTT	CASSSSQGGGAFF
few	TRBV19	.	TRBJ1-5	TGTGCCAGTAGTATCGAGGGTTCCCAGCCCCAGCATTTT	CASSIEGSQPQHF
.	TRBV5-1	.	TRBJ2-2	TGCGCCAGCAGGCCCCGACAGATGAACACCGGGGAGCTGTTTTTT	CASRPRQMNTGELFF
.	TRBV24-1	TRBD2	TRBJ2-3	TGTGCCACCAGTGGTTGGAGAGCGGGAGGGCTGACAGATACGCAGTATTTT	CATSGWRAGGLTDTQYF
few	TRBV3-1/TRBV3-2	.	TRBJ2-7	TGTGCCAGCAGCCAAGCGCGATCGACTGGACTCTCCTACGAGCAGTACTTC	CASSQARSTGLSYEQYF
.	TRBV2	.	TRBJ2-5	TGTGCCAGCAGCATGTCGGGAGAGACCCAGTACTTC	CASSMSGETQYF
.	TRBV5-8	.	TRBJ2-7	TGTGCCAGCAGCTTTCAGGTCAGCACCGCCTACGAGCAGTACTTC	CASSFQVSTAYEQYF
.	TRBV5-1	TRBD2	TRBJ2-1	TGCGCCAGCAGCCCCGTTACTAGCGCCAGCAATGAGCAGTTCTTC	CASSPVTSASNEQFF
.	TRBV19	TRBD1	TRBJ2-2	TGTGCCAGTAGAGGACAGGGAGTGAACACCGGGGAGCTGTTTTTT	CASRGQGVNTGELFF
.	TRBV12-3/TRBV12-4	TRBD2	TRBJ2-7	TGTGCCAGCAGGGTTAGCGGGACCTACGAGCAGTACTTC	CASRVSGTYEQYF
.	TRBV2	.	TRBJ2-2	TGTGCCAGCACCCAACTGAAAGGGGCCGGGGAGCTGTTTTTT	CASTQLKGAGELFF
.	TRBV4-1	.	TRBJ1-5	TGCGCCAGCAGCCAAGATTCTGGGGCAGAAGGGTATCAGCCCCAGCATTTT	CASSQDSGAEGYQPQHF